This TCR beta chain was found in a study of CD8 T cells in Susac syndrome. Whole-study findings and limits: CD4+ T cell repertoires in Susac syndrome lacked clonal expansion.

Patients with Susac syndrome showed fulfilment of recently defined diagnostic criteria for definite or probable disease. Random hexamers were used to reverse transcribe roughly 0.45 to 1 ug of RNA. Via MiXCR, TCRdb re-called the immunoSEQ multiplex PCR reads, giving one row per CDR3 protein. The sample yields approximately 190,000 distinct CDR3 sequences, 95% seen once. J gave up 0 bases and V 4 bases, and 10 bases lay outside the gene matches. The CDR3 consists of 17 residues. Germline V CDR1 and CDR2: KGHSH, LQKENI. Concerning this clonotype: Its specificity is not known.

This sequence was found in a human donor with Susac syndrome. Sequenced sample: CD4+ T cells from PBMCs. The chain links TRBV18 to TRBJ1-1; 8 bases line up with TRBD1. CDR3 sequence: CASSLLPTGVLNTEAFF. Written as DNA, the CDR3 is TGTGCCAGCTCACTCCTCCCGACAGGGGTCTTGAACACTGAAGCTTTCTTT.